These 27 T cell receptor beta chains were sequenced from one sample in a study of T-cell memory formation after mild COVID-19. One entry per CDR3 protein, called by TCRdb with MiXCR from the 5' RACE reads. Here the sample spans 120,000 or so distinct CDR3 sequences, around a sixth being singletons. The source material was PBMCs or a T cell subset sorted from them (not recorded which). The receptors here all came from an adult woman who had mild COVID-19 (a few samples of this study predate the infection). Cell type and time point are not known.

The chain uses TRBV11-3 and TRBJ2-7; D not certain. The CDR3 contains 13 residues. V lost 5 bases and J 0 bases, leaving 8 bases between the germline ends. The germline gives CDR1 SGHNT, CDR2 YENEEA. CDR3 sequence (DNA): TGTGCCAGCAGCCCAGAGAGCTCCTACGAGCAGTACTTC. Amino acids: CASSPESSYEQYF.

The chain combines TRBV12-3 or TRBV12-4 with TRBJ2-3; TRBD1 might be the D (6 bases). V lost 6 bases, J lost 3 bases, and 13 bases lay in between. This CDR3 has 14 residues. As DNA, the CDR3 is TGTGCCAGCAGCCTACGAAGGGGGACAGATACGCAGTATTTT. Translating it yields CASSLRRGTDTQYF.

The chain carries TRBV24-1 and TRBJ1-1, with TRBD1 matching over 8 bases. CDR3 length equals 14 residues. V dropped 4 bases and J dropped 10; count of bases not matched to a gene: 10. Germline assignment: CDR1 KGHDR and CDR2 SFDVKD. DNA of the CDR3: TGTGCCACCAGTGACTCTAGACAGGGGTTTCGAGCTTTCTTT. Protein: CATSDSRQGFRAFF.

This clonotype was detected only a few times. The chain employs TRBV5-1 and TRBJ2-3; 15 bases match TRBD2. Germline CDR1 and CDR2: SGHRS and YFSETQ. The V gene end was trimmed by 3 bases and the J gene end by 4 bases; junction bases not matched to a gene: 9. This CDR3 spans 18 amino acids. CDR3 DNA sequence: TGCGCCAGCAGCTCAGCCGGACTAGCGGGGGGGCCTGCAGATACGCAGTATTTT. Translating it yields CASSSAGLAGGPADTQYF.

The V call is TRBV7-9, the J call TRBJ2-3; unclear D gene. The CDR3 is 15 residues long. Germline V gives CDR1 SEHNR, CDR2 FQNEAQ (reference sequence). Trimming pared 5 bases from V and 6 bases from J, leaving 18 bases between. The CDR3 sequence: CASSPPWSGFDTQYF. DNA of the CDR3: TGTGCCAGCAGCCCCCCTTGGAGTGGGTTCGATACGCAGTATTTT.

V usage is TRBV19 and J usage is TRBJ1-3, with TRBD1 matching over 8 bases. Germline CDR1 LNHDA, CDR2 SQIVND (reference sequence). The CDR3 runs 15 residues. J gave up 4 bases and V 5 bases, and 7 bases lay outside the gene matches. The CDR3 bases are TGTGCCAGTAGTCTGGTCGGGACAGGAGGAAACACCATATATTTT. Its protein product is CASSLVGTGGNTIYF.

The chain is built from TRBV15 and TRBJ2-1; D ambiguous. Trimming removed 8 bases at V and 0 bases at J, with 5 bases between. The CDR3 is made up of 12 amino acids. CDR1 and CDR2 (germline): LNHNV, YYDKDF (reference sequence). The DNA for the CDR3 is TGTGCCACCCGAAGCTCCTACAATGAGCAGTTCTTC. Encoded protein: CATRSSYNEQFF.

This clonotype has more than one count but fewer than ten. The chain has TRBV12-3 or TRBV12-4 and TRBJ2-5, with unresolved D. The CDR3 has 15 residues. Trimming removed 3 bases from V and 3 bases from J, with 14 bases in between. Here the CDR3 reads CASSFVAAHKETQYF. The CDR3 DNA is TGTGCCAGCAGTTTCGTGGCGGCCCATAAAGAGACCCAGTACTTC.

This clonotype has a handful of counts. The gene calls are TRBV6-5 and TRBJ1-5, with a tentative D call TRBD1 (5 bases). CDR1 MNHEY and CDR2 SVGAGI come from the germline V gene. The CDR3 loop spans 12 amino acids. V was trimmed by 8 bases and J by 7 bases, leaving 12 bases between them. The chain's CDR3 is CASGQGGQPQHF. The CDR3 DNA follows: TGTGCCAGCGGGCAGGGAGGACAGCCCCAGCATTTT.

The J gene is TRBJ1-1, the V gene TRBV25-1; D unresolved. Trimming left V 4 bases short and J 5 bases short, with 8 bases between. The CDR3 has 12 amino acids. Per germline, CDR1 MGHDK and CDR2 SYGVNS. In DNA form, the CDR3 reads TGTGCCAGCAGTGCAACGGGGACTGAAGCTTTCTTT. Its protein product is CASSATGTEAFF.

This clonotype was recorded a few times. This chain joins TRBV4-1 and TRBJ2-7, with D perhaps matching TRBD1 (6 bases). Trimming cost V 1 base and J 7 bases, with 14 bases left between them. The CDR3 extends over 14 amino acids. Germline V lookup: CDR1 MGHRA, CDR2 YSYEKL. The DNA of the CDR3 is TGCGCCAGCAGCCAAGGCCAGAGACAGGAGGAGCAGTACTTC. Translating it yields CASSQGQRQEEQYF.

In its sample, this clonotype was seen a few times. The DNA of the CDR3 is TGTGCCAGCAGCCCCCTGGATTCGCAGACCGGGGAGCTGTTTTTT. Translation: CASSPLDSQTGELFF. The V gene is TRBV7-3, the J gene TRBJ2-2; D gene unclear. In germline, CDR1 is SGHTA, CDR2 FQGTGA. This CDR3 has 15 residues. V was trimmed by 5 bases and J by 5 bases, leaving 15 bases between them.

This clonotype was picked up a small number of times. The chain links TRBV5-1 to TRBJ2-1, with 10 bases that match TRBD1. This CDR3 has 15 residues. Per germline, CDR1 SGHRS and CDR2 YFSETQ. J lost 10 bases, V lost 6 bases, and 13 bases had no gene match. As DNA, the CDR3 is TGCGCCAGCAAAAACCGGGACAGGGGAAAGTGGGAGCAGTTCTTC. The encoded protein is CASKNRDRGKWEQFF.

The genes are TRBV20-1 and TRBJ1-3, with no clear D. The CDR3 runs 16 residues. The germline V gene has CDR1 DFQATT and CDR2 SNEGSKA (reference sequence). V gave up 3 bases and J gave up 0 bases, with 15 bases separating them. CDR3 in amino acids: CSARVGRDLSGNTIYF. The CDR3, as DNA: TGCAGTGCTAGGGTAGGCCGAGACCTCTCTGGAAACACCATATATTTT.

This sequence joins TRBV7-6 and TRBJ2-3; 7 bases line up with TRBD2. The CDR3 is 17 residues long. Germline V gene lookup returns CDR1 SGHVS and CDR2 FNYEAQ. Unmatched junction bases numbered 12, after V lost 2 bases and J lost 4 bases. The CDR3 DNA reads as TGTGCCAGCAGCTTAAGGAGTGCGGGAGTACCCGCAGATACGCAGTATTTT. Protein sequence: CASSLRSAGVPADTQYF.

This clonotype appeared a few times. The chain employs TRBV30 and TRBJ1-1; 7 nucleotides line up with TRBD1. V was clipped by 5 bases and J by 3 bases; unmatched bases: 3. CDR1 and CDR2 (germline): GTSNPN, SVGIG (reference sequence). The CDR3 extends over 12 amino acids. The DNA of the CDR3 is TGTGCCTGGGGACAGGATTACACTGAAGCTTTCTTT. It translates to CAWGQDYTEAFF.

The V gene is TRBV27, the J gene TRBJ1-6; D gene uncertain. The ends were cut back, 10 bases at V and 3 bases at J, with 10 bases in the middle. The germline V gene encodes CDR1 MNHEY and CDR2 SMNVEV (reference sequence). The CDR3 is 13 residues long. The CDR3, as DNA: TGTGCCACCACTGGCGGCTATAATTCACCCCTCCACTTT. Amino acids: CATTGGYNSPLHF.

This clonotype has just a few counts. The rearrangement joins TRBV7-9 to TRBJ2-2; 12 bases align to TRBD2. The CDR3 runs 17 residues. V was clipped by 5 bases and J by 2 bases; unmatched bases: 6. The germline gives CDR1 SEHNR, CDR2 FQNEAQ (reference sequence). The CDR3 sequence: CASSKGLAGINTGELFF. The CDR3 region has the DNA TGTGCCAGCAGCAAAGGACTAGCGGGGATCAACACCGGGGAGCTGTTTTTT.

This chain links TRBV7-3 with TRBJ2-7, with D unresolved. The CDR3 extends over 14 amino acids. Germline-derived CDR1 and CDR2 are SGHTA and FQGTGA. Between the trimmed V and J ends, which lost 3 bases and 0 bases, there was a span of 9 bases. CDR3 residues: CASSFGGSSYEQYF. The CDR3 nucleotides are TGTGCCAGCAGCTTCGGCGGCAGCTCCTACGAGCAGTACTTC.

This clonotype was picked up a small number of times. The chain combines TRBV12-3 or TRBV12-4 with TRBJ1-5; a possible D gene is TRBD1 (6 bases). The V gene lost 5 bases and the J gene lost 1 base, with 12 bases spanning the gap. This CDR3 comprises 15 residues. This CDR3 reads CASSRGGVSNQPQHF. The CDR3 nucleotides are TGTGCCAGCAGTAGAGGGGGGGTAAGCAATCAGCCCCAGCATTTT.

This clonotype was counted a few times. The CDR3 reads CSVGEGSTLRGLSSGANVLTF. As DNA, the CDR3 is TGCAGCGTTGGTGAAGGGAGCACGCTTCGGGGGCTTAGCTCTGGGGCCAACGTCCTGACTTTC. This chain links TRBV29-1 with TRBJ2-6; D is perhaps TRBD1 or TRBD2 (6 bases each). The CDR3 totals 21 residues. Trimming took off 4 bases at V and 0 bases at J, with 28 bases between the two ends. Germline CDR1 is SQVTM and CDR2 is ANQGSEA.

The gene calls are TRBV28 and TRBJ2-7; D is possibly TRBD1 (5 bases). Per the germline V gene, CDR1 is MDHEN and CDR2 is SYDVKM. V dropped 5 bases and J dropped 5 bases, with 16 bases sitting between them. This CDR3 has 14 amino acids. The CDR3, as DNA: TGTGCCAGCAGTGGGGCCACCCACCTGGACGAGCAGTACTTC. It encodes CASSGATHLDEQYF.

This clonotype was counted between two and nine times. The V and J genes are TRBV29-1 and TRBJ2-2, with TRBD1 matching 10 bases. Germline values: CDR1 SQVTM, CDR2 ANQGSEA. The CDR3 consists of 14 residues. V was pared by 7 bases and J by 3 bases, with 5 bases of the junction left unmatched. Here the CDR3 DNA reads TGCAGCGCGGACGGGACAGGGGACACCGGGGAGCTGTTTTTT. This encodes CSADGTGDTGELFF.

V is TRBV9 and J is TRBJ2-5; 10 bases align to TRBD1. This CDR3 is 15 amino acids long. V gave up 4 bases and J gave up 5 bases; unmatched junction bases: 8. Germline CDR1 is SGDLS and CDR2 is YYNGEE. CDR3 region: CASSIDRGRGETQYF. The CDR3 DNA reads as TGTGCCAGCAGCATCGACAGGGGGCGAGGCGAGACCCAGTACTTC.

This clonotype was detected only a few times. The rearrangement links TRBV20-1 to TRBJ2-7; the match to TRBD1 covers 7 bases. Per germline, CDR1 DFQATT and CDR2 SNEGSKA (reference sequence). V was clipped by 3 bases and J by 4 bases; unmatched bases: 9. The CDR3 is 14 amino acids. CDR3 sequence: CSARRQGTTYEQYF. DNA for the CDR3: TGCAGTGCTAGGAGACAGGGAACCACATACGAGCAGTACTTC.

This clonotype showed up just a few times. The chain recombines TRBV12-3 or TRBV12-4 with TRBJ1-2; tentatively, D is TRBD1 (6 bases). Deletions cut 1 base from V and 3 bases from J, with 12 bases between. The CDR3 runs 15 residues. As DNA, the CDR3 is TGTGCCAGCAGTTTAGACCGCAGGGGTTACTATGGCTACACCTTC. Protein sequence: CASSLDRRGYYGYTF.

This clonotype was found a few times. The chain employs TRBV12-3 or TRBV12-4 and TRBJ2-7; TRBD2 might be the D (7 bases). V was cut by 10 bases and J by 3 bases, with 22 bases left in between. The CDR3 totals 15 residues. CDR3 DNA: TGTGCCACCAGCATGGGGGGGCAATCCCTCTACGAGCAGTACTTC. This encodes CATSMGGQSLYEQYF.